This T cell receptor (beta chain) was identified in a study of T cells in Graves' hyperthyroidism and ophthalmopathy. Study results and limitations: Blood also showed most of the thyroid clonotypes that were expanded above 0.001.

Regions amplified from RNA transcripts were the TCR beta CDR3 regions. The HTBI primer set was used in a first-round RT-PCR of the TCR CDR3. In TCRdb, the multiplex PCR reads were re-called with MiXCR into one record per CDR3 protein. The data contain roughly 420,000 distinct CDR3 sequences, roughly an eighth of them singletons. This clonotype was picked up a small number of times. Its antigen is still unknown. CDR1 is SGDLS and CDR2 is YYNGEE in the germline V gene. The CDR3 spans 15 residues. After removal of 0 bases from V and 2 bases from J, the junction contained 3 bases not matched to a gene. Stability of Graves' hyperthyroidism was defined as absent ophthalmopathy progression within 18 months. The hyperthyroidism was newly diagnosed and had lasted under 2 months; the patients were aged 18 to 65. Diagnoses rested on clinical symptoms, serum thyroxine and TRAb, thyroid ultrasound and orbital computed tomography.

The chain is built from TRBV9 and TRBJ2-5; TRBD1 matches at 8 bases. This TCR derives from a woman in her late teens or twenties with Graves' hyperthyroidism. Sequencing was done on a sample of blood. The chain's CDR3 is CASSVGYRGQETQYF. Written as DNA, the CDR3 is TGTGCCAGCAGCGTAGGCTACAGGGGGCAAGAGACCCAGTACTTC.